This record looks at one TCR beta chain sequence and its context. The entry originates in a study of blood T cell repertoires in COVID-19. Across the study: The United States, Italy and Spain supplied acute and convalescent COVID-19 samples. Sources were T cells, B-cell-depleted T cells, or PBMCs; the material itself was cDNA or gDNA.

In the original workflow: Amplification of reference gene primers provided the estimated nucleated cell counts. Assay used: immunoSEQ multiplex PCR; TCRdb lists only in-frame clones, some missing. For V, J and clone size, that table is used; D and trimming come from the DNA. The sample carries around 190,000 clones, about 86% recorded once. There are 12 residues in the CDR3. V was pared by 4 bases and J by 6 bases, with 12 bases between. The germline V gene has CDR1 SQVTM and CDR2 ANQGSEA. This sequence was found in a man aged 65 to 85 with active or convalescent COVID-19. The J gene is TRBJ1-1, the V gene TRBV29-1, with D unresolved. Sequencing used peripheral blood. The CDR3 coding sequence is TGCAGCGTTGTGAGCGACTCCGCTGAAGCTTTCTTT. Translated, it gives CSVVSDSAEAFF.